This is a list of T cell receptor beta chains from one sample in a study of cytomegalovirus exposure and HLA in healthy donors. Produced via immunoSEQ multiplex PCR; TCRdb's table is partial and in-frame only. This sample has 150,000 to 200,000 clones; roughly 85% occur once, and the top ten carry approximately 2.2%. Material: PBMCs. All receptors come from a woman aged 45-65 years in good health and CMV-seronegative. CDR3s include the opening cysteine and the closing phenylalanine or tryptophan. A D gene is named only where the DNA matches it firmly. Not every row has a clone size; where given, it reads once, few, many or a size class.

D	V	size	J	CDR3	DNA
.	TRBV7-9	few	TRBJ1-4	CSSSPRDGSVFF	TGTTCCAGCAGCCCCAGGGATGGCTCGGTGTTTTTT
TRBD2	TRBV11-2	.	TRBJ2-1	CASSKLAGADNEQFF	TGTGCCAGCAGCAAGCTAGCGGGGGCGGACAATGAGCAGTTCTTC
.	TRBV18	few	TRBJ2-3	CASSPRRTGTDTQYF	TGTGCCAGCTCACCAAGACGGACAGGCACAGATACGCAGTATTTT
.	TRBV28	.	TRBJ2-7	CASSGGLIYEQYF	TGTGCCAGCAGTGGGGGACTGATCTACGAGCAGTACTTC
.	TRBV7-9	.	TRBJ1-1	CASSTLGSNTEAFF	TGTGCCAGCAGCACCCTGGGCTCGAACACTGAAGCTTTCTTT
.	TRBV27	.	TRBJ1-6	CASTGVGSPLHF	TGTGCCAGCACGGGGGTCGGCTCACCCCTCCACTTT
TRBD2	TRBV7-3	.	TRBJ2-7	CASSATSGTGEQYF	TGTGCCAGCAGCGCGACTAGCGGGACAGGCGAGCAGTACTTC
TRBD2	TRBV19	.	TRBJ2-7	CASSLSTSGGYEQYF	TGTGCCAGTAGTCTTTCGACTAGCGGGGGATACGAGCAGTACTTC
TRBD2	TRBV7-9	.	TRBJ2-5	CASSLGGTARETQYF	TGTGCCAGCAGCTTGGGAGGGACTGCGCGAGAGACCCAGTACTTC
TRBD2	TRBV7-9	.	TRBJ2-1	CASSLAGVYNEQFF	TGTGCCAGCAGTCTAGCGGGAGTCTACAATGAGCAGTTCTTC
.	TRBV6-5	.	TRBJ1-1	CASSYWRADEAFF	TGTGCCAGCAGTTACTGGCGAGCGGATGAAGCTTTCTTT
.	TRBV18	.	TRBJ1-5	CASSPLGANQPQHF	TGTGCCAGCTCACCACTGGGGGCCAATCAGCCCCAGCATTTT
TRBD2	TRBV6-1	once	TRBJ2-7	CATIIAGGARDEQYF	TGTGCCACTATTATAGCGGGAGGGGCTCGCGACGAGCAGTACTTC
TRBD2	TRBV7-7	.	TRBJ2-3	CASSPGLAVTDTQYF	TGTGCCAGCAGCCCTGGGCTAGCGGTCACAGATACGCAGTATTTT
.	TRBV7-2	.	TRBJ2-2	CASSTYRTGELFF	TGTGCCAGCAGCACATACAGGACCGGGGAGCTGTTTTTT
.	TRBV5-6	.	TRBJ2-6	CASSLTRANVLTF	TGTGCCAGCAGCTTAACTAGGGCCAACGTCCTGACTTTC
.	TRBV28	.	TRBJ1-2	CASSLRAGPLRYTF	TGTGCCAGCAGTTTAAGGGCGGGACCCCTGCGCTACACCTTC
.	TRBV10-3	.	TRBJ2-3	CATASGDTQYF	TGTGCCACAGCCTCGGGGGATACGCAGTATTTT
TRBD1	TRBV4-1	.	TRBJ2-1	CASSQVGTGSNEQFF	TGCGCCAGCAGCCAAGTCGGGACAGGTAGCAATGAGCAGTTCTTC
TRBD2	TRBV19	.	TRBJ2-3	CASRDPRGLAGSVRQYF	TGTGCCAGTCGCGACCCGCGAGGACTAGCTGGGTCTGTAAGGCAGTATTTT
.	TRBV11-2	.	TRBJ2-7	CASSFGIAASYEQYF	TGTGCCAGCAGCTTCGGAATAGCGGCTTCCTACGAGCAGTACTTC
TRBD1	TRBV11-2	once	TRBJ2-7	CASRLTQGFEQYF	TGTGCCAGCAGACTAACACAGGGGTTCGAGCAGTACTTC
.	TRBV7-9	.	TRBJ1-1	CASSLVGGRDTEAFF	TGTGCCAGCAGCTTAGTCGGGGGGCGTGATACTGAAGCTTTCTTT
.	TRBV28	.	TRBJ2-4	CASSQGGIAKNIQYF	TGTGCCAGCAGTCAGGGCGGGATAGCCAAAAACATTCAGTACTTC
.	TRBV7-2	.	TRBJ1-1	CASSQGVNTEAFF	TGTGCCAGCAGCCAAGGAGTGAACACTGAAGCTTTCTTT
TRBD2	TRBV19	.	TRBJ2-1	CASRLGAGATYNEQFF	TGTGCCAGTAGATTGGGAGCGGGAGCGACCTACAATGAGCAGTTCTTC
.	TRBV7-7	.	TRBJ2-1	CASSPGEAGGQFF	TGTGCCAGCAGCCCGGGTGAGGCTGGAGGGCAGTTCTTC
.	TRBV28	.	TRBJ2-2	CASSFGSGGATGELFF	TGTGCCAGCAGTTTCGGGTCAGGAGGGGCCACCGGGGAGCTGTTTTTT
.	TRBV30	.	TRBJ2-3	CAWSTWEGGLTQYF	TGTGCCTGGAGTACATGGGAGGGGGGGTTAACGCAGTATTTT
TRBD1	TRBV7-8	.	TRBJ1-3	CASTPFRDSRSGNTIYF	TGTGCCAGCACCCCCTTCCGGGACAGCCGCTCTGGAAACACCATATATTTT
.	TRBV27	.	TRBJ2-7	CASSLSQAYEQYF	TGTGCCAGCAGTTTGAGTCAGGCCTACGAGCAGTACTTC
TRBD2	TRBV6-4	once	TRBJ2-3	CASSEGIAGADTQYF	TGTGCCAGCAGTGAGGGGATAGCGGGAGCAGATACGCAGTATTTT
TRBD2	TRBV30	.	TRBJ2-1	CAWRGLVHEQFF	TGTGCCTGGCGCGGACTAGTACATGAGCAGTTCTTC
TRBD2	TRBV6-1	.	TRBJ2-3	CAGSRTSSTDTQYF	TGTGCCGGGTCAAGGACTAGTAGCACAGATACGCAGTATTTT
TRBD1	TRBV27	.	TRBJ1-5	CASSRTGDLFSNQPQHF	TGTGCCAGCAGTAGGACAGGGGACCTCTTTAGCAATCAGCCCCAGCATTTT
.	TRBV18	.	TRBJ2-6	CASSPQGVGANVLTF	TGTGCCAGCTCACCACAAGGGGTAGGGGCCAACGTCCTGACTTTC
.	TRBV29-1	.	TRBJ2-4	CSCKAKNIQYF	TGCAGCTGTAAAGCCAAAAACATTCAGTACTTC
TRBD1	TRBV2	once	TRBJ2-2	CASTRTGAGTGELFF	TGTGCCAGCACGCGGACAGGGGCGGGCACCGGGGAGCTGTTTTTT
TRBD1	TRBV5-1	.	TRBJ2-3	CASRTGTGGPDTQYF	TGCGCCAGCAGGACCGGGACAGGGGGCCCAGATACGCAGTATTTT
.	TRBV7-2	.	TRBJ1-2	CASSPTRGELYGYTF	TGTGCCAGCAGCCCCACTCGAGGCGAGCTCTATGGCTACACCTTC
.	TRBV10-2	.	TRBJ2-7	CASSDRQKQYF	TGCGCCAGCAGTGACCGCCAGAAGCAGTACTTC
TRBD2	TRBV30	.	TRBJ2-4	CAWSAGLAGGPQYF	TGTGCCTGGAGTGCCGGACTAGCGGGAGGGCCCCAATACTTC
TRBD1	TRBV11-2	.	TRBJ1-1	CASSSSKGQTPGNTEAFF	TGTGCCAGCAGCAGCTCTAAGGGACAGACGCCGGGGAACACTGAAGCTTTCTTT
TRBD1	TRBV18	.	TRBJ1-2	CASSPGTGKGYTF	TGTGCCAGCTCACCCGGGACAGGGAAAGGCTACACCTTC
.	TRBV7-9	.	TRBJ1-2	CASSLGDFYGYTF	TGTGCCAGCAGCTTAGGAGATTTCTATGGCTACACCTTC
.	TRBV9	few	TRBJ1-2	CASSQISNYGYTF	TGTGCCAGCAGCCAAATAAGCAACTATGGCTACACCTTC
.	TRBV27	.	TRBJ2-2	CASSLFASDGTGELFF	TGTGCCAGCAGTTTATTTGCTAGCGACGGCACCGGGGAGCTGTTTTTT
.	TRBV5-6	.	TRBJ1-3	CASSWGLDRNTIYF	TGTGCCAGCAGCTGGGGACTCGATAGAAACACCATATATTTT
.	TRBV5-1	.	TRBJ2-7	CASTAGAAGPSYEQYF	TGCGCCAGCACAGCCGGGGCGGCGGGACCGTCCTACGAGCAGTACTTC